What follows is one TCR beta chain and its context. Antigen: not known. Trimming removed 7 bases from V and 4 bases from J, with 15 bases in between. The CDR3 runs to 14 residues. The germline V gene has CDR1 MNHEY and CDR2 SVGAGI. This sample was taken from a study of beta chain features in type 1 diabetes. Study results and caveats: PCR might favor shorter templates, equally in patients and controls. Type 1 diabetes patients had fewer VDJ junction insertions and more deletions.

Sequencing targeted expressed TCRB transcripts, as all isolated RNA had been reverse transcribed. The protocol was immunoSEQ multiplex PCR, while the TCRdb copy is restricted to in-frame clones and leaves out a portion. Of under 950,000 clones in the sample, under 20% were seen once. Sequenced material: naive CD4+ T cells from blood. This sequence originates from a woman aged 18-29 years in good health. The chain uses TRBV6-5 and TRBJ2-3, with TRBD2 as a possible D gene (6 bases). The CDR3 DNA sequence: TGTGCCAGCAACCAACGAACTAGCCCAGATACGCAGTATTTT. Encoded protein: CASNQRTSPDTQYF.